The 23 T cell receptor beta chains listed next were all sequenced from one sample in a study. TCRdb re-called the RT-PCR reads with MiXCR, one entry per CDR3 protein. The sample lists about 700,000 distinct CDR3 sequences, 14% seen once, with 3.6% in the top ten. Sequencing was done on a sample of memory CD4+ T cells from blood. The receptors stem from a female donor in good health, serving as a healthy control.

The genes are TRBV18 and TRBJ1-1; TRBD1 is a possible D gene (5 bases). Trimming took 4 bases from V and 3 from J, leaving 15 bases between them. The CDR3 loop spans 15 amino acids. CDR1 and CDR2 (germline): KGHSH, LQKENI. This CDR3 reads CASSLFGGSDTEAFF. The CDR3 DNA is TGTGCCAGCTCACTCTTCGGGGGGAGCGACACTGAAGCTTTCTTT.

This clonotype was detected many times. This chain joins TRBV15 and TRBJ1-1; D not certain. Germline V CDR1 and CDR2: LNHNV, YYDKDF (reference sequence). The V end was cut by 2 bases, the J end by 1 base, with 5 bases between. This CDR3 has 13 amino acids. The CDR3 DNA reads as TGTGCCACCAGCAGACCGTGGAACACTGAAGCTTTCTTT. This codes for CATSRPWNTEAFF.

This clonotype has a count of ten or more. The chain couples TRBV20-1 to TRBJ2-7; 8 bases match TRBD1. The germline V gene encodes CDR1 DFQATT and CDR2 SNEGSKA (reference sequence). This CDR3 has 15 residues. J lost 5 bases, V lost 3 bases, and 12 bases had no gene match. The chain's CDR3 is CSARTLRDRTHEQYF. DNA of the CDR3: TGCAGTGCTAGGACTTTACGGGACAGGACCCACGAGCAGTACTTC.

This clonotype has just a few counts. The J gene is TRBJ1-1, the V gene TRBV25-1, with D uncertain. The CDR3 sequence is 12 residues long. Trimming removed 6 bases at V and 8 bases at J, with 13 bases between. Germline loops: CDR1 MGHDK, CDR2 SYGVNS. CDR3 nucleotides: TGTGCCAGCAGGAATCTTGCCAGAGAAGCTTTCTTT. It yields the protein CASRNLAREAFF. The full variable domain, its missing parts supplied by reference TRBV25-1 and TRBJ1-1, is EADIYQTPRYLVIGTGKKITLECSQTMGHDKMYWYQQDPGMELHLIHYSYGVNSTEKGDLSSESTVSRIRTEHFPLTLESARPSHTSQYLCASRNLAREAFFGQGTRLTVV.

This chain uses TRBV19 with TRBJ2-3; D gene ambiguous. The V and J ends lost 10 bases and 4 bases respectively, with 15 bases between them. Looked up from germline, CDR1 is LNHDA and CDR2 is SQIVND (reference sequence). This CDR3 is built from 13 residues. Here the CDR3 reads CATEHTSADTQYF. The CDR3 DNA sequence: TGTGCCACAGAGCACACCTCGGCAGATACGCAGTATTTT.

The gene calls are TRBV7-9 and TRBJ1-2, with a tentative D call TRBD1 (5 bases). The CDR3 loop spans 16 amino acids. V was trimmed by 1 base and J by 8 bases, leaving 20 bases between them. Germline lookup yields CDR1 SEHNR and CDR2 FQNEAQ (reference sequence). This CDR3 is CASSLGEGSRLSGYTF. In DNA, the CDR3 is TGTGCCAGCAGCTTAGGGGAGGGGTCGAGGCTGTCGGGCTACACCTTC.

The V and J genes are TRBV18 and TRBJ2-7; no clear D gene. This CDR3 comprises 13 residues. Trimming cost V 6 bases and J 7 bases, with 16 bases left between them. Germline V gene data show CDR1 as KGHSH and CDR2 as LQKENI. This CDR3 reads CASSPDGPLEQYF. CDR3 DNA: TGTGCCAGCTCTCCGGACGGACCCCTGGAGCAGTACTTC. Full variable domain (outside the CDR3, taken from reference TRBV18 and TRBJ2-7): NAGVMQNPRHLVRRRGQEARLRCSPMKGHSHVYWYRQLPEEGLKFMVYLQKENIIDESGMPKERFSAEFPKEGPSILRIQQVVRGDSAAYFCASSPDGPLEQYFGPGTRLTVT.

This clonotype was counted only a few times. The V and J genes are TRBV5-1 and TRBJ2-7, with D maybe TRBD2 (5 bases). Trimming removed 0 bases from V and 0 bases from J, with 10 bases in between. The CDR3 contains 15 residues. Germline CDR1 is SGHRS and CDR2 is YFSETQ. Written as DNA, the CDR3 is TGCGCCAGCAGCTTGGAGCTAGCCTCCTCCTACGAGCAGTACTTC. Its translation: CASSLELASSYEQYF.

This clonotype was detected ten times or more. The chain recombines TRBV7-2 with TRBJ1-5; D gene uncertain. Germline assignment: CDR1 SGHTA and CDR2 FQGNSA. This CDR3 spans 15 amino acids. V was shortened by 5 bases and J by 0 bases, with 11 bases between the two germline ends. The chain's CDR3 is CASSVGFPSNQPQHF. The DNA for the CDR3 is TGTGCCAGCAGCGTGGGCTTCCCTAGCAATCAGCCCCAGCATTTT.

The chain has TRBV27 and TRBJ1-1; no clear D gene. Per the germline V gene, CDR1 is MNHEY and CDR2 is SMNVEV (reference sequence). Trimming stripped 3 bases from V and 0 bases from J, with 8 bases between. This CDR3 comprises 14 residues. The CDR3: CASSLNSLNTEAFF. CDR3 coding DNA: TGTGCCAGCAGTTTGAATAGCTTGAACACTGAAGCTTTCTTT.

Ten or more counts support this clonotype. The chain has TRBV20-1 and TRBJ1-1; 9 positions agree with TRBD1. Germline CDR1 reads DFQATT; CDR2 reads SNEGSKA (reference sequence). J was trimmed by 7 bases and V by 5 bases; bases with no gene match: 8. This CDR3 is 13 amino acids long. The CDR3 loop is CSAPRTGVYEAFF. CDR3 nucleotide sequence: TGCAGTGCTCCCCGGACAGGGGTTTATGAAGCTTTCTTT.

The rearrangement links TRBV3-1 to TRBJ1-2; D is uncertain. From germline, CDR1 is LGHDT and CDR2 YNNKEL (reference sequence). The V end was cut by 3 bases, the J end by 5 bases, with 7 bases between. The CDR3 contains 12 residues. CDR3 region: CASSQAYYGYTF. Written as DNA, the CDR3 is TGTGCCAGCAGCCAGGCGTATTATGGCTACACCTTC.

The table lists this clonotype with many counts. The rearrangement links TRBV12-3 or TRBV12-4 to TRBJ1-1; TRBD1 matches 7 bases. This CDR3 region has 15 residues. J lost 4 bases, V lost 4 bases, and 9 bases had no gene match. The CDR3 DNA reads TGTGCCAGCAGTTACCGACAGGGCGTGTCCACTGAAGCTTTCTTT. It codes for CASSYRQGVSTEAFF.

Concerning this clonotype: One junction end does not reproduce the germline sequence, and a read error may be involved. This chain links TRBV4-3 with TRBJ2-4; 12 bases are a match to TRBD2. The CDR3 contains 16 residues. The germline V gene has CDR1 LGHNA and CDR2 YSLEER. The CDR3: CASSQEVVLAGGPDKF. DNA of the CDR3: TGCGCCAGCAGCCAAGAGGTCGTACTAGCGGGAGGCCCGGATAAGTTC.

This clonotype was counted only a few times. The rearrangement uses TRBV20-1 and TRBJ2-7, with unresolved D. This CDR3 has 16 residues. V was cut by 1 base and J by 2 bases, with 18 bases left in between. Germline V gene data show CDR1 as DFQATT and CDR2 as SNEGSKA (reference sequence). CDR3 in DNA: TGCAGTGCTAGAGGCTTACAGACTGCGGCTCCCTACGAGCAGTACTTC. This translates into CSARGLQTAAPYEQYF.

This clonotype was recorded a few times. This rearrangement joins TRBV7-8 to TRBJ2-1, with TRBD2 matching 12 bases. The CDR3 contains 15 residues. The V gene end was trimmed by 4 bases and the J gene end by 10 bases; junction bases not matched to a gene: 8. CDR1 and CDR2 (germline): SGHVS, FQNEAQ. CDR3 sequence reads: CASSWRLAGVREQFF. CDR3 coding DNA: TGTGCCAGCAGCTGGCGACTAGCGGGAGTTAGGGAGCAGTTCTTC.

This clonotype was detected a few times. The chain recombines TRBV6-1 with TRBJ2-3; 11 positions agree with TRBD2. This CDR3 spans 18 amino acids. Germline CDR1 MNHNS, CDR2 SASEGT. V was pared by 3 bases and J by 2 bases, with 10 bases of the junction left unmatched. The CDR3 sequence: CASSDTTTLAGATDTQYF. The CDR3 nucleotides read TGTGCCAGCAGTGATACAACGACACTAGCGGGAGCCACAGATACGCAGTATTTT.

V gene TRBV5-1 combines with J gene TRBJ2-3; 8 positions match TRBD2. CDR3 length: 17 amino acids. Germline CDR1 SGHRS, CDR2 YFSETQ. Trimming at V came to 0 bases and at J to 5 bases, leaving 11 bases not matched to a gene. CDR3 loop: CASSLAYAGGGLDTQYF. The CDR3 nucleotides read TGCGCCAGCAGCTTGGCCTACGCGGGAGGAGGATTAGATACGCAGTATTTT.

The table lists this clonotype with a few counts. This sequence joins TRBV7-2 and TRBJ1-1; tentatively, D is TRBD1 (5 bases). The CDR3 sequence is 15 residues long. Trimming took 0 bases from V and 4 from J, leaving 12 bases between them. From germline, CDR1 is SGHTA and CDR2 FQGNSA. The CDR3: CASSLAYTGGTEAFF. DNA of the CDR3: TGTGCCAGCAGCTTAGCGTATACCGGGGGCACTGAAGCTTTCTTT. The complete variable domain, with remaining parts taken from reference TRBV7-2 and TRBJ1-1, reads GAGVSQSPSNKVTEKGKDVELRCDPISGHTALYWYRQSLGQGLEFLIYFQGNSAPDKSGLPSDRFSAERTGGSVSTLTIQRTQQEDSAVYLCASSLAYTGGTEAFFGQGTRLTVV.

This clonotype was detected many times. V usage is TRBV9 and J usage is TRBJ2-2, with 11 nucleotides matching TRBD2. The CDR3 runs to 16 residues. The V segment lost 4 bases and the J segment 4 bases; nucleotides outside the gene matches: 6. Germline loops: CDR1 SGDLS, CDR2 YYNGEE. CDR3 sequence (DNA): TGTGCCAGCAGCACTAGCGGGAGTAAGGTCACCGGGGAGCTGTTTTTT. Protein sequence: CASSTSGSKVTGELFF.

There are many counts of this clonotype. The chain links TRBV7-2 to TRBJ1-1, with D unclear. The CDR3 contains 14 residues. Trimming stripped 0 bases from V and 9 bases from J, with 14 bases between. From germline, CDR1 is SGHTA and CDR2 FQGNSA. The CDR3 DNA reads as TGTGCCAGCAGCTTAGCGCTTCGGACGGTACAAGCTTTCTTT. Its translation is CASSLALRTVQAFF.

This clonotype has ten or more counts. This chain joins TRBV6-2 or TRBV6-3 and TRBJ2-7; D gene unclear. V was shortened by 8 bases and J by 7 bases, with 18 bases between the two germline ends. The CDR3 spans 13 residues. Germline CDR1 reads MNHEY; CDR2 reads SVGEGT. The CDR3 DNA reads TGTGCCAGCTCCTTTATAGGCCCGTCGGAGCAGTACTTC. Protein product: CASSFIGPSEQYF.

The gene calls are TRBV10-3 and TRBJ1-5; D not resolved. This CDR3 comprises 15 residues. Germline values: CDR1 ENHRY, CDR2 SYGVKD. The ends were cut back, 0 bases at V and 7 bases at J, with 13 bases in the middle. The CDR3 here is CAISESIDSVQPQHF. DNA for the CDR3: TGTGCCATCAGTGAGTCCATCGATTCTGTGCAGCCCCAGCATTTT.